Listed below are T cell receptor beta chains from one sample, sequenced in a study of blood T cell repertoires in COVID-19. TCRdb keeps only in-frame clones here, not all; method: immunoSEQ multiplex PCR. The sample lists about 170,000 clones, 84% occurring once. Sequencing was carried out using peripheral blood. The origin of the receptors is a man in his 70s with active or convalescent COVID-19. Each CDR3 is given with its conserved first and last residue. D genes are given only for firm matches. Not every row has a clone size; where given, it reads once, few, many or a size class.

v_gene	j_gene	d_gene	abundance	CDR3nt	CDR3aa
TRBV7-2	TRBJ2-7	-	-	TGTGCCAGCAGTCAAGCGTGGGCTAGGGGGGAGCAGTACTTC	CASSQAWARGEQYF
TRBV19	TRBJ2-3	TRBD1	-	TGTGCCAGTAGTAACAGGGGGCGCACAGATACGCAGTATTTT	CASSNRGRTDTQYF
TRBV28	TRBJ2-7	-	-	TGTGCCAGCACTTCCCCCCCGGTCCGGAGACAGTACTTC	CASTSPPVRRQYF
TRBV10-3	TRBJ1-1	-	-	TGTGCCATCTCCGGAGGGGTTCCTAGAACTGAAGCTTTCTTT	CAISGGVPRTEAFF
TRBV7-2	TRBJ1-1	-	-	TGTGCCAGCAGTCCCTTGGGGGGGAGCGACACTGAAGCTTTCTTT	CASSPLGGSDTEAFF
TRBV9	TRBJ2-3	-	once	TGTGCCAGCAGCCCGAGCACAGATACGCAGTATTTT	CASSPSTDTQYF
TRBV7-3	TRBJ2-2	-	-	TGTGCCAGCAGCTTAAGTACAGGGAACACCGGGGAGCTGTTTTTT	CASSLSTGNTGELFF
TRBV12-5	TRBJ1-2	-	-	TGTGCTAGTGCCCTCGGCGGGGCTTGGGGCTACACCTTC	CASALGGAWGYTF
TRBV28	TRBJ2-2	TRBD2	-	TGTGCCAGCAATGCCCCTAGCGGGGTCTACACCGGGGAGCTGTTTTTT	CASNAPSGVYTGELFF
TRBV9	TRBJ2-4	TRBD1	-	TGTGCCAGCAGCGTAGCTCCGGACAGGGGGGGAAACATTCAGTACTTC	CASSVAPDRGGNIQYF
TRBV7-2	TRBJ2-2	TRBD2	-	TGTGCCAGCAGCCTGCTCGGACTAGCAAACACCGGGGAGCTGTTTTTT	CASSLLGLANTGELFF
TRBV10-3	TRBJ2-5	TRBD2	-	TGTGCCACCACAGGTAGCGGGGGGAGTCAAGAGACCCAGTACTTC	CATTGSGGSQETQYF
TRBV6-4	TRBJ2-1	TRBD1	-	TGTGCCAGCAGTCTGGACAGGGGCATAGATGAGCAGTTCTTC	CASSLDRGIDEQFF
TRBV7-9	TRBJ1-4	TRBD1	once	TGTGCCAGCAGCCCCCAGGGGGGATCAACTAATGAAAAACTGTTTTTT	CASSPQGGSTNEKLFF
TRBV6-6	TRBJ1-6	-	-	TGTGCCAGCAGTTACGAACAGGACTATAATTCACCCCTCCACTTT	CASSYEQDYNSPLHF
TRBV5-4	TRBJ2-7	TRBD1	-	TGTGCCAGCAGGACGACAGGGTCCTACGAGCAGTACTTC	CASRTTGSYEQYF
TRBV6-5	TRBJ2-7	TRBD2	-	TGTGCCAGCACCCGCGGCGGGAGCTCCTACGAGCAGTACTTC	CASTRGGSSYEQYF
TRBV7-2	TRBJ2-6	-	-	TGTGCCAGCACCGAGGATCCCTGGGGGGCCAACGTCCTGACTTTC	CASTEDPWGANVLTF
TRBV5-1	TRBJ2-7	TRBD2	-	TGCGCCAGCAGCCTTATAGCGGGAGCACACTACGAGCAGTACTTC	CASSLIAGAHYEQYF
TRBV5-1	TRBJ1-2	-	once	TGCGCCAGCAGCGCGGGGGCGCTTGGGGGCTACACCTTC	CASSAGALGGYTF
TRBV7-3	TRBJ2-1	TRBD2	-	TGTGCCAGCAGCTATGGGAGGGTCGATGAGCAGTTCTTC	CASSYGRVDEQFF
TRBV19	TRBJ1-5	-	-	TGTGCCAGTACCCCCGGGAAAGGGAGCAATCAGCCCCAGCATTTT	CASTPGKGSNQPQHF